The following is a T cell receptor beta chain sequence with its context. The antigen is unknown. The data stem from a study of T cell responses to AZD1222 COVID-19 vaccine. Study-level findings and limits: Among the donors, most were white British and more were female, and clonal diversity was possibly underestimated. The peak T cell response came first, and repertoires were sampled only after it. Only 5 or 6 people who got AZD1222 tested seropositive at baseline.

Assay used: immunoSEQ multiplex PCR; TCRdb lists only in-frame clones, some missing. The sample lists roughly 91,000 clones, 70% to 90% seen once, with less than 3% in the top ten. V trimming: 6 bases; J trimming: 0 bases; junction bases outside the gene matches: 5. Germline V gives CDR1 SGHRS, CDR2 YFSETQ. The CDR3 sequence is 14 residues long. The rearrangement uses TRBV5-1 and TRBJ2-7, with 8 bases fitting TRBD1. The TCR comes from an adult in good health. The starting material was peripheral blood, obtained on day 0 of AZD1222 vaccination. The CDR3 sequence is CASTTGGSSYEQYF. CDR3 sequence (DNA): TGCGCCAGCACCACAGGGGGTAGCTCCTACGAGCAGTACTTC.